A selection of T cell receptor beta chains follows, all from one sample in a study of T cells in Graves' hyperthyroidism and ophthalmopathy. TCRdb re-called the multiplex PCR reads through MiXCR, storing one row per CDR3 protein. The sample consists of some 500,000 distinct CDR3 sequences, 13% to 15% of them appearing once. Sequenced input: blood. The receptors derive from a woman aged 18-29 years with Graves' hyperthyroidism. Both conserved end residues are trimmed from each CDR3. The D gene is left open where the match is weak.

J: TRBJ1-6
V: TRBV12-3/TRBV12-4
D: NA
CDR3: ASTWGFSSYNSPLH

J: TRBJ2-3
V: TRBV2
D: NA
CDR3: ASSDLSGASTDTQY

J: TRBJ2-7
V: TRBV7-9
D: NA
CDR3: ASRPDSSYEQY

J: TRBJ1-1
V: TRBV27
D: NA
CDR3: ASSFTPGSGTEAF

J: TRBJ2-5
V: TRBV9
D: NA
CDR3: ASSVQMRDEETQY

J: TRBJ1-3
V: TRBV12-3/TRBV12-4
D: NA
CDR3: ASSFSGPGNTIY

J: TRBJ1-6
V: TRBV20-1
D: TRBD1
CDR3: SAEDRAYNSPLH

J: TRBJ2-1
V: TRBV18
D: NA
CDR3: ASSPPSSSYNEQF

J: TRBJ1-2
V: TRBV27
D: NA
CDR3: ASRTADGNYGYT

J: TRBJ1-2
V: TRBV30
D: NA
CDR3: AWSVWGGYT

J: TRBJ2-6
V: TRBV7-9
D: NA
CDR3: ASKGSGANVLT

J: TRBJ1-1
V: TRBV24-1
D: TRBD1
CDR3: ATRDRGSGTEAF

J: TRBJ2-1
V: TRBV5-5
D: NA
CDR3: ASSLEGTLLRGEQF

J: TRBJ2-3
V: TRBV2
D: NA
CDR3: ASSARIADTQY

J: TRBJ2-7
V: TRBV28
D: NA
CDR3: ASGFRGGGQY

J: TRBJ2-5
V: TRBV4-1
D: TRBD2
CDR3: ASSQSIGLAGGTQETQY

J: TRBJ2-5
V: TRBV10-3
D: NA
CDR3: AAKSNEETQY

J: TRBJ2-7
V: TRBV6-1
D: TRBD1
CDR3: ASSDVLGTEEAQY

J: TRBJ1-1
V: TRBV19
D: NA
CDR3: ASSIKAWTAEAF

J: TRBJ1-3
V: TRBV19
D: NA
CDR3: ASSITGTRSGNTIY

J: TRBJ1-1
V: TRBV18
D: NA
CDR3: ASSPSKGAVEAF

J: TRBJ2-2
V: TRBV20-1
D: TRBD2
CDR3: SGLRLAGDTGELF

J: TRBJ2-1
V: TRBV10-2
D: NA
CDR3: ASSPTGLGVGWAHEQF